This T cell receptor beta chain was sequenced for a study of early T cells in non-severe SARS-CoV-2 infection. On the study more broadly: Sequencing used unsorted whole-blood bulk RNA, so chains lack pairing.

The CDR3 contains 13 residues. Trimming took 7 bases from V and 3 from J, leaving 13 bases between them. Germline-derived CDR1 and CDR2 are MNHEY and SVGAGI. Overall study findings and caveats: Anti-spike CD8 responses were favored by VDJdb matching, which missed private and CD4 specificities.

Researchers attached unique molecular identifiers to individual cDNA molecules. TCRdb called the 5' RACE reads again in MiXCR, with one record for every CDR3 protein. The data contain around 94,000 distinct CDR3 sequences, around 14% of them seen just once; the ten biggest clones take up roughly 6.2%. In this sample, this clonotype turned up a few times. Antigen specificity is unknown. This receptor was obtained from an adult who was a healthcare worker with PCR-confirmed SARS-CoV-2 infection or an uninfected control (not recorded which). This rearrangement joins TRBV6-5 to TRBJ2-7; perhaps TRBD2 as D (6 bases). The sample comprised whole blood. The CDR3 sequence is CASIDGGVYEQYF. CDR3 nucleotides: TGTGCCAGCATTGACGGGGGTGTCTACGAGCAGTACTTC.